This T cell receptor beta chain was obtained from a study of blood T cell repertoires in COVID-19 (dated by TCRdb to 2018 to 2021). Describing the broader study: The collaborator samples originated in the United States, Italy and Spain and spanned the acute and convalescent phases of COVID-19. The material from the prospective study consisted of cDNA or gDNA derived from T cells, B-cell-depleted T cells, or PBMCs. Deeply sampled blood TCRbeta repertoires from subjects exposed to, actively infected with, or recovered from COVID-19 were included in the dataset. The repertoires were released in a freely available public database meant as a resource for research on the immune response to SARS-CoV-2. Samples came from the ongoing ImmuneRACE study (first 160 participants) plus 1,254 subjects from 6 global collaborators. Nearly every sample came with metadata listing a de-identified subject ID, COVID-19 status, age in years and sex. Where HLA class I and class II types were available, the types were taken from metadata supplied by the sample provider, not from assay-based typing. The investigation overall reported the following: How much clinical and demographic metadata was included differed by source and by participant, and the metadata was provided uncurated.

TCRbeta CDR3 regions were amplified from genomic DNA by means of the immunoSEQ Assay, a bias-controlled multiplex PCR. The published analysis was carried out like this. Nucleated cell counts per sample were estimated from amplification of reference gene primers within the assay. To quantify the absolute abundance of each unique TCRbeta CDR3 rearrangement, sequence reads were collapsed and filtered. For each sample, productive Simpson clonality was calculated as the square root of Simpson's diversity index over productive rearrangements. As stored in TCRdb, this immuneACCESS dataset retains in-frame rearrangements with V and J assigned. A fraction of the clones does not appear; measured against another copy, unresolved V genes explain less than half of the discrepancy, and the remainder lacks a known reason. V and J calls and clone size come straight from that table; D and trimming were deduced from the DNA. This sample comprises over 150,000 clones, more than 85% of them detected only once. The leading ten clones occupy more than 6.5% of the sample.

In the prospective study, participants were roughly 18 to 100 years old, resided in 25 or so geographic areas of the United States, and were enrolled through a virtual design. In the prospective study, cohorts were assigned on the basis of participant-reported clinical history obtained from a screening survey and a study questionnaire. ImmuneRACE Cohort 3 recovered participants were defined by two consecutive negative NP/OP PCR tests, healthcare professional clearance, or symptom resolution. In the prospective study, whole blood, serum and a nasopharyngeal or oropharyngeal swab were collected from each participant by mobile phlebotomists. Participants in the prospective study had the option to provide additional blood draws and questionnaires over a roughly 2-month period. Blood samples from the prospective study were shipped frozen or at room temperature prior to DNA extraction. The germline V gene encodes CDR1 SQVTM and CDR2 ANQGSEA. The CDR3 holds 10 amino acids from the cysteine to the phenylalanine. Solely the CDR3 DNA is kept, with 30 bases framed from the first base. V lost 7 bases and J lost 1 base; the stretch between them is 4 bases long.

As regards this clone: The antigen it binds to is not known. The sample holds no much larger clone one base away, and base qualities are not on file.

The receptor was derived from a woman in her forties or fifties who had recovered from COVID-19. Sample: PBMCs or T cells enriched from blood (not recorded which). In this chain, TRBV29-1 is recombined with TRBJ1-1; the D gene is not confidently resolved. The nucleotide sequence reads TGCAGCGCCGGGAACACTGAAGCTTTCTTT. Its protein product is CSAGNTEAFF. The entire variable domain, with the stretches around the CDR3 drawn from the reference TRBV29-1 and TRBJ1-1 proteins, is SAVISQKPSRDICQRGTSLTIQCQVDSQVTMMFWYRQQPGQSLTLIATANQGSEATYESGFVIDKFPISRPNLTFSTLTVSNMSPEDSSIYLCSAGNTEAFFGQGTRLTVV.